This T cell receptor (beta chain) was captured in a study of shared clonotypes between healthy human individuals. Study context: Per-donor plates numbered three CD4 naive, three CD4 memory, two CD8 naive and one CD8 memory.

Several immunoSEQ 96-well plates shared each subset's DNA, each plate a replicate. In the source study's methods: Without quality scores, immunoSEQ junctional reads could not be filtered like full-length reads. Assay used: immunoSEQ multiplex PCR; TCRdb lists only in-frame clones, some missing. V and J calls and clone size are given by that table; D and trimming were obtained from the DNA. This repertoire shows approximately 250,000 clones, approximately 70% found once; its top ten account for 11%. CDR1 and CDR2 (germline): SGHRS, YFSETQ. Trimming shortened V by 1 base and J by 5 bases, and 6 bases separated the two germline ends. CDR3 length: 12 residues.

Sequencing input: memory CD4+ T cells sorted from blood. Subset of the sample: CD45RA-negative fraction. The chain couples TRBV5-1 to TRBJ2-5, with D unresolved. The receptor was isolated from a young man in good health. In DNA, the CDR3 is TGCGCCAGCAGCTTGATCGGGGAGACCCAGTACTTC. Translated: CASSLIGETQYF.